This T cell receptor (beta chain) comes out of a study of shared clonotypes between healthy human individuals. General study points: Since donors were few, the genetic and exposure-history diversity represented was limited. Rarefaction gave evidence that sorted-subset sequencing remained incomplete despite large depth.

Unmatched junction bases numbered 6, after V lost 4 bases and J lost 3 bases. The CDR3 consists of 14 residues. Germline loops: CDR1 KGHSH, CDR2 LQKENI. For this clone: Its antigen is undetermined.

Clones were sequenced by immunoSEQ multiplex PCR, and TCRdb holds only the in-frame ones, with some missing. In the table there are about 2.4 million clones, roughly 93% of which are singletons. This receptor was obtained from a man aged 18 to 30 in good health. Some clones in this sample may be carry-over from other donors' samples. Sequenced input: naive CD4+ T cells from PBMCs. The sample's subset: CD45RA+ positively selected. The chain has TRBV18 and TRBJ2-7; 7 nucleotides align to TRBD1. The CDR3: CASSQGQVLYEQYF. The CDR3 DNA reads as TGTGCCAGCTCACAAGGACAGGTTCTCTACGAGCAGTACTTC. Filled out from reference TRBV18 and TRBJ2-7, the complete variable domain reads NAGVMQNPRHLVRRRGQEARLRCSPMKGHSHVYWYRQLPEEGLKFMVYLQKENIIDESGMPKERFSAEFPKEGPSILRIQQVVRGDSAAYFCASSQGQVLYEQYFGPGTRLTVT.